A selection of T cell receptor beta chains follows, all from one sample in a study of blood T cell repertoires in COVID-19. TCRdb keeps only in-frame clones here, not all; method: immunoSEQ multiplex PCR. The profile shows 25,000 to 30,000 clones, around 87% of them singletons. Input material: peripheral blood. These receptors all stem from a human donor in a cohort sampled during active COVID-19. The donor label of this sample is uncertain. Both conserved end residues are part of each CDR3. The D gene is left open where the match is weak. Size is stated for part of the rows, as once, few or many counts, or as a class when the clone is expanded.

DNA: TGTGCCAGCAGCGCATCGCGCCCGCCAGATACGCAGTATTTT
CDR3: CASSASRPPDTQYF
D: -
J: TRBJ2-3
V: TRBV9
size: -

DNA: TGTGCCAGCACTGGACTAGCGGGATTCGTCAATGAGCAGTTCTTC
CDR3: CASTGLAGFVNEQFF
D: TRBD2
J: TRBJ2-1
V: TRBV6-5
size: -

DNA: TGTGCCAGCAGTCGCGTAGCGGGAGGATTCAATGAGCAGTTCTTC
CDR3: CASSRVAGGFNEQFF
D: TRBD2
J: TRBJ2-1
V: TRBV3-1/TRBV3-2
size: -

DNA: TGCGCCAGCAGCTTACTACAGGGGAGTAATACTGAAGCTTTCTTT
CDR3: CASSLLQGSNTEAFF
D: TRBD1
J: TRBJ1-1
V: TRBV5-1
size: -

DNA: TGTGCCAGCAGCTTATGGTTAGCGGGAGGCAATGAGCAGTTCTTC
CDR3: CASSLWLAGGNEQFF
D: TRBD2
J: TRBJ2-1
V: TRBV7-2
size: -

DNA: TGCGCCAGCAGCCCGCCGAAGGGGACAGGGGGCGTCGACGAGCAGTACTTC
CDR3: CASSPPKGTGGVDEQYF
D: TRBD1
J: TRBJ2-7
V: TRBV5-1
size: -

DNA: TGTGCCAGCAGTGAGGGAAGGGCAGGGGCCTACCTTGATTTT
CDR3: CASSEGRAGAYLDF
D: -
J: TRBJ2-3
V: TRBV2
size: -

DNA: TGTGCCAGCAGGGAGAATGGGGGGAGCGGTGAAGCTTTCTTT
CDR3: CASRENGGSGEAFF
D: -
J: TRBJ1-1
V: TRBV11-2
size: few

DNA: TGTGCCAGCAGCTTAGTAACGGGAGGCCGCCAAGAGACCCAGTACTTC
CDR3: CASSLVTGGRQETQYF
D: TRBD2
J: TRBJ2-5
V: TRBV7-8
size: -

DNA: TGTGCCAGCTCACCAGTGGGGACTAGCGCCTACGAGCAGTACTTC
CDR3: CASSPVGTSAYEQYF
D: TRBD2
J: TRBJ2-7
V: TRBV18
size: -

DNA: TGTGCCAGCAGTGAAGGGGACAGCTACTATGGCTACACCTTC
CDR3: CASSEGDSYYGYTF
D: TRBD1
J: TRBJ1-2
V: TRBV6-1
size: -

DNA: TGCGCCAGCAGCCAAGATAGGGACAGGGGCGATTATGGCTACACCTTC
CDR3: CASSQDRDRGDYGYTF
D: TRBD1
J: TRBJ1-2
V: TRBV4-1
size: -

DNA: TGTGCCACCAGTGATTCCCTCGGGAACACTGAAGCTTTCTTT
CDR3: CATSDSLGNTEAFF
D: -
J: TRBJ1-1
V: TRBV24-1
size: once

DNA: TGTGCCAGTAGTATACAGGGACAGGCTCTCTATGGCTACACCTTC
CDR3: CASSIQGQALYGYTF
D: TRBD1
J: TRBJ1-2
V: TRBV19
size: -

DNA: TGCAGCGTTGGGGGGGACTATGGCTACACCTTC
CDR3: CSVGGDYGYTF
D: -
J: TRBJ1-2
V: TRBV29-1
size: -

DNA: TGTGCCATCAACCGGGGCGGAAGCGGGGATGAGCAGTTCTTC
CDR3: CAINRGGSGDEQFF
D: TRBD2
J: TRBJ2-1
V: TRBV10-3
size: -

DNA: TGCGCCAGCAGCCCAGGACAGGGGACTCATTTGGGGACTGAAGCTTTCTTT
CDR3: CASSPGQGTHLGTEAFF
D: TRBD1
J: TRBJ1-1
V: TRBV5-1
size: -

DNA: TGTGCCAGCAGTTCCCCCTCAGGCGGGCAGCCCCAGCATTTT
CDR3: CASSSPSGGQPQHF
D: -
J: TRBJ1-5
V: TRBV28
size: -

DNA: TGTGCCAGCAGCCGGACAGCGAACACCGGGGAGCTGTTTTTT
CDR3: CASSRTANTGELFF
D: -
J: TRBJ2-2
V: TRBV5-8
size: -

DNA: TGCGCCAGCAGCTTGGCAACACAGATCTCCTACGAGCAGTACTTC
CDR3: CASSLATQISYEQYF
D: -
J: TRBJ2-7
V: TRBV5-1
size: -

DNA: TGTGCCAGCAGCTTAGGGGACAGGGTAAACAATGAGCAGTTCTTC
CDR3: CASSLGDRVNNEQFF
D: TRBD1
J: TRBJ2-1
V: TRBV7-9
size: -

DNA: TGTGCCAGCAGTTACTCGACTAGCGGGGGGGAGGCGCAGTATTTT
CDR3: CASSYSTSGGEAQYF
D: TRBD2
J: TRBJ2-3
V: TRBV6-5
size: -

DNA: TGTGCCAGCATTAACTCGCGGGAGCAGTTCTTC
CDR3: CASINSREQFF
D: -
J: TRBJ2-1
V: TRBV28
size: -

DNA: TGTGCCAGCAGTGAGGGACAGGGGCCAGATACGCAGTATTTT
CDR3: CASSEGQGPDTQYF
D: TRBD1
J: TRBJ2-3
V: TRBV6-6
size: -

DNA: TGTGCCAGTAGTAGTGGGAGAGCGAACACCGGGGAGCTGTTTTTT
CDR3: CASSSGRANTGELFF
D: -
J: TRBJ2-2
V: TRBV19
size: -

DNA: TGTGCCAGCAGCCCAGGGGGTAGGAACACTGAAGCTTTCTTT
CDR3: CASSPGGRNTEAFF
D: TRBD1
J: TRBJ1-1
V: TRBV5-4
size: -

DNA: TGTGCCAGCAGTTACTCCCGGACAGGGGGGGGTTCACCCCTCCACTTT
CDR3: CASSYSRTGGGSPLHF
D: TRBD1
J: TRBJ1-6
V: TRBV6-6
size: -

DNA: TGTGCCAGCAGTGCACTAGCGGGAGAGGCAGATACGCAGTATTTT
CDR3: CASSALAGEADTQYF
D: TRBD2
J: TRBJ2-3
V: TRBV2
size: -

DNA: TGTGCCAGCAGTAGGCGGACAGGGGGAGCCGAAAAACTGTTTTTT
CDR3: CASSRRTGGAEKLFF
D: TRBD1
J: TRBJ1-4
V: TRBV27
size: -

DNA: TGCGCCAGCAGCTTGTCCGGACAGGGGGACCCGGAGTACTTC
CDR3: CASSLSGQGDPEYF
D: TRBD1
J: TRBJ2-7
V: TRBV5-1
size: -

DNA: TGTGCCAGCAGCCCCTCGGGGCTAGCGGGAGTCTACGAGCAGTACTTC
CDR3: CASSPSGLAGVYEQYF
D: TRBD2
J: TRBJ2-7
V: TRBV5-6
size: -

DNA: TGTGCCAGCCACCGCGAAAACTATGGCTACACCTTC
CDR3: CASHRENYGYTF
D: -
J: TRBJ1-2
V: TRBV28
size: -

DNA: TGTGCCAGCGCATTTAGATCCGCGTCTTCCGTGCAGTACTTC
CDR3: CASAFRSASSVQYF
D: -
J: TRBJ2-7
V: TRBV2
size: -

DNA: TGTGCCAGCAGCTTAAGGGAGGGATCAACTAATGAAAAACTGTTTTTT
CDR3: CASSLREGSTNEKLFF
D: -
J: TRBJ1-4
V: TRBV11-2
size: -

DNA: TGTGCCAGCAGCTTAAGTGTAGGCGGGGGGGGAACAGATACGCAGTATTTT
CDR3: CASSLSVGGGGTDTQYF
D: TRBD2
J: TRBJ2-3
V: TRBV7-2
size: -

DNA: TGTGCCAGCAGACGGGACAGCCAGAACACTGAAGCTTTCTTT
CDR3: CASRRDSQNTEAFF
D: TRBD1
J: TRBJ1-1
V: TRBV6-6
size: -

DNA: TGCGCCAGCAGCATATCCGGGACAGGGGGCGAGGGCTACACCTTC
CDR3: CASSISGTGGEGYTF
D: TRBD1
J: TRBJ1-2
V: TRBV5-1
size: -

DNA: TGCGCCAGCAGTTCGTCTAGCGGGAGGTACGTGGATGAGCAGTTCTTC
CDR3: CASSSSSGRYVDEQFF
D: TRBD2
J: TRBJ2-1
V: TRBV10-1
size: -

DNA: TGTGCCAGCTCGTTAGGGGTCGCAGATACGCAGTATTTT
CDR3: CASSLGVADTQYF
D: -
J: TRBJ2-3
V: TRBV18
size: -

DNA: TGCAGCGTTGTGTTCAGACTAGCGGGAACCATTAGAAATGAGCAGTTCTTC
CDR3: CSVVFRLAGTIRNEQFF
D: TRBD2
J: TRBJ2-1
V: TRBV29-1
size: -

DNA: TGTGCCAGCAGCTCGGGACTAGCGGGGTCAAAGGCAGGGTACTTC
CDR3: CASSSGLAGSKAGYF
D: TRBD2
J: TRBJ2-7
V: TRBV11-3
size: -

DNA: TGTGCCAGCAGTTCCCCGACAGGGTATACTGAAAAACTGTTTTTT
CDR3: CASSSPTGYTEKLFF
D: TRBD1
J: TRBJ1-4
V: TRBV28
size: -

DNA: TGTGCCAGCTCTCCCGGGAGCAATCAGCCCCAGCATTTT
CDR3: CASSPGSNQPQHF
D: -
J: TRBJ1-5
V: TRBV18
size: few

DNA: TGCAGTGCTAGCAACAGGGCTGGCTACACCTTC
CDR3: CSASNRAGYTF
D: -
J: TRBJ1-2
V: TRBV20-1
size: -

DNA: TGTGCCATCAGAGATGGCGGGAGGGCCTACGAGCAGTACTTC
CDR3: CAIRDGGRAYEQYF
D: TRBD2
J: TRBJ2-7
V: TRBV10-3
size: -

DNA: TGTGCCAGCAGCCAAGGTCTGGGGGCCTCCTATGGCTACACCTTC
CDR3: CASSQGLGASYGYTF
D: -
J: TRBJ1-2
V: TRBV4-2
size: -

DNA: TGTGCCAGCAGCCGCGGACAGCAAGAGACCCAGTACTTC
CDR3: CASSRGQQETQYF
D: -
J: TRBJ2-5
V: TRBV3-1/TRBV3-2
size: -

DNA: TGTGCCAGCAGCTTAAGCCGAGGGGGATACGAGCAGTACTTC
CDR3: CASSLSRGGYEQYF
D: -
J: TRBJ2-7
V: TRBV7-9
size: few

DNA: TGTGCCAGCAGCTTAAATGGCGCGGGAGTTTTTGAGACCCAGTACTTC
CDR3: CASSLNGAGVFETQYF
D: TRBD2
J: TRBJ2-5
V: TRBV7-3
size: -

DNA: TGTGCCAGCAGCTCCGTGTCAGGGGGGACATCGGAAGCTTTCTTT
CDR3: CASSSVSGGTSEAFF
D: TRBD1
J: TRBJ1-1
V: TRBV5-4
size: -

DNA: TGTGCCAGCAGCAATCAAATGAACACTGAAGCTTTCTTT
CDR3: CASSNQMNTEAFF
D: -
J: TRBJ1-1
V: TRBV5-4
size: -

DNA: TGTGCCAGCAGCTTGGTTTTCGGACTAGCAAAAGAGACCCAGTACTTC
CDR3: CASSLVFGLAKETQYF
D: TRBD2
J: TRBJ2-5
V: TRBV5-5
size: few

DNA: TGTGCCAGCAGTGGCAGCACAGGGTTCCAAGAGACCCAGTACTTC
CDR3: CASSGSTGFQETQYF
D: -
J: TRBJ2-5
V: TRBV28
size: once

DNA: TGTGCCAGCAGCTTAGCCCCGGCGGGCGAGGTCACTGAAGCTTTCTTT
CDR3: CASSLAPAGEVTEAFF
D: -
J: TRBJ1-1
V: TRBV5-5
size: once

DNA: TGTGCCAGTAGCATGGGGGACAGGGCCAGGTCACCCCTCCACTTT
CDR3: CASSMGDRARSPLHF
D: TRBD1
J: TRBJ1-6
V: TRBV19
size: -